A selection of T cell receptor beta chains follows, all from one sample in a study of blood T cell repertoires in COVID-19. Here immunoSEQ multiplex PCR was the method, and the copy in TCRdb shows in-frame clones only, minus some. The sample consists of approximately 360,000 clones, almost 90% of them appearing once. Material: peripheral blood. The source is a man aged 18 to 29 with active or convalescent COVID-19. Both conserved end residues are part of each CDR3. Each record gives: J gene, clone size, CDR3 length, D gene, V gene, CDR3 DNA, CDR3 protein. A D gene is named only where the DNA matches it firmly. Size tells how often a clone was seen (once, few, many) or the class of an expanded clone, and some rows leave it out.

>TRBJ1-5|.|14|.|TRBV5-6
TGTGCCAGCAGCAAAGCAATTAGCAATCAGCCCCAGCATTTT
CASSKAISNQPQHF
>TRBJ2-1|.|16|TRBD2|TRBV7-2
TGTGCCAGCAGCTTAAGTCTAGCGGGGGGATATACTGAGCAGTTCTTC
CASSLSLAGGYTEQFF
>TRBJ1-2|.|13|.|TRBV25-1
TGTGCCAGCAGTGAATCTTTAGGGGCCGGCTACACCTTC
CASSESLGAGYTF
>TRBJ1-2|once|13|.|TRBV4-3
TGCGCCAGCAGCGGAGGGTTCTTCTATGGCTACACCTTC
CASSGGFFYGYTF
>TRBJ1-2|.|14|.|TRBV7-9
TGTGCCAGCAACTCCGCGGGGGGAGGGGTTGGCTACACCTTC
CASNSAGGGVGYTF
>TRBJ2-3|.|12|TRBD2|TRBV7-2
TGTGCCAGCAGAGCGGGAACAGATACGCAGTATTTT
CASRAGTDTQYF
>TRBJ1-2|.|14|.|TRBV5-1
TGCGCCAGCAGCCCGGAAGGAGAAGGTGGTGGCTACACCTTC
CASSPEGEGGGYTF
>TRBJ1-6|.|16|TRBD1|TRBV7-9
TGTGCCAGCAGCTTAGTAGGGTCAGGGGGCGGGTCACCCCTCCACTTT
CASSLVGSGGGSPLHF
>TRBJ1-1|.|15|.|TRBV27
TGTGCCAGCAGTGCCTTCGGGGGGAGGAACACTGAAGCTTTCTTT
CASSAFGGRNTEAFF
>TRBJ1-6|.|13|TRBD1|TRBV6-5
TGTGCCAGTACCGACAGGGCACGTTCACCCCTCCACTTT
CASTDRARSPLHF
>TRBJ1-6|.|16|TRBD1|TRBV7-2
TGTGCCAGCAGCGTCTCCGGGACAGAAAGGGGATCACCCCTCCACTTT
CASSVSGTERGSPLHF
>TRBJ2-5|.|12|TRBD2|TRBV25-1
TGTGCCTCAGGGAGCGGGAGTGGAACCCAGTACTTC
CASGSGSGTQYF
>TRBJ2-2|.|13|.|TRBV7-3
TGTGCCAGCAGCTTACAGGCATCCGGGGAGCTGTTTTTT
CASSLQASGELFF
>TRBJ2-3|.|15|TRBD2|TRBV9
TGTGCCAGCAGAAAAACGGGGGGGGCCACAGATACGCAGTATTTT
CASRKTGGATDTQYF
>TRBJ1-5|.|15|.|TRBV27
TGTGCCAGCAGTTTATTCAGGGGAAGCAATCAGCCCCAGCATTTT
CASSLFRGSNQPQHF
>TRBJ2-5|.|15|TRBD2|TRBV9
TGTGCCAGCAGCGTTGGGTCTAGCGGGCAAGAGACCCAGTACTTC
CASSVGSSGQETQYF
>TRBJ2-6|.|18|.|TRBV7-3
TGTGCCAGCAGCGAAACGGAAGGGTGGAACTCTGGGGCCAACGTGCTGACTTTC
CASSETEGWNSGANVLTF
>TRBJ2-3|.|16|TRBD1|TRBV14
TGTGCCAGCAGCCAAGAACTCAGGACAGGGACAGTCCTTTTGTATTTT
CASSQELRTGTVLLYF
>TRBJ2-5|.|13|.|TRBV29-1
TGCAGCGTTGATGCGGGCTCCCAAGAGACCCAGTACTTC
CSVDAGSQETQYF